What follows is one TCR beta chain and its context. What it binds is unknown. PCR involved 60 Vbeta and 13 Jbeta primers. TCRdb's table, derived via immunoSEQ multiplex PCR, lists solely in-frame clones and lacks some. The sample yields more than 90,000 clones, around 80% seen once. This record belongs to a study of cytomegalovirus exposure and HLA in healthy donors. Study outcomes and limitations: The authors assumed roughly uniform sequencing depth across donors for presence/absence analyses. An Asian-associated ancestry cluster reportedly showed fewer N-insertions than the roughly 670-donor mean in a later analysis.

This sequence was found in a human donor in good health. What was sequenced was PBMCs.

CDR3 in DNA: TGCGCCAGCAGCTCCCGACAGGCTGGGACTAGCGGGAGGGCGAGCACAGATACGCAGTATTTT. Translating it yields CASSSRQAGTSGRASTDTQYF. The chain combines TRBV5-1 with TRBJ2-3; TRBD2 matches 16 bases. In germline, CDR1 is SGHRS, CDR2 YFSETQ. This CDR3 spans 21 amino acids. The V gene end was trimmed by 3 bases and the J gene end by 0 bases; junction bases not matched to a gene: 13. The complete variable domain, with remaining parts taken from reference TRBV5-1 and TRBJ2-3, reads KAGVTQTPRYLIKTRGQQVTLSCSPISGHRSVSWYQQTPGQGLQFLFEYFSETQRNKGNFPGRFSGRQFSNSRSEMNVSTLELGDSALYLCASSSRQAGTSGRASTDTQYFGPGTRLTVL.